This T cell receptor beta chain was sequenced during a study of CD8 T cells in Susac syndrome. Study findings and constraints: Susac syndrome CD4+ T cell repertoires showed no clonal expansion. The authors acknowledged that the study's TCR sequencing and HLA analysis involved relatively few individuals.

Germline V lookup: CDR1 PRHDT, CDR2 FYEKMQ (reference sequence). This CDR3 has 14 amino acids. V lost 5 bases to trimming and J lost 2 bases, with 13 bases between them. Random hexamers were used to reverse transcribe 0.5 to 1 ug of RNA. The method of amplification for TCR beta CDR3 was immunoSEQ multiplex PCR, covering 54 Vbeta and 13 Jbeta. MiXCR was run by TCRdb on the immunoSEQ multiplex PCR reads, yielding one entry per CDR3 protein. The table shows under 200,000 distinct CDR3 sequences, with approximately 94% occurring only once. Regarding this clonotype: Its target is not known.

Negative isolation was applied to CD8+ and CD4+ T cells, and FACS enrichment was applied to TEMRA cells. The TCR comes from a human donor with Susac syndrome. The genes are TRBV13 and TRBJ2-7, with no clear D. The sample consisted of CD4+ T cells from PBMCs. CDR3 sequence: CASSPGSLPYEQYF. CDR3 DNA: TGTGCCAGCAGCCCCGGCTCGTTGCCCTACGAGCAGTACTTC.